The rows below give T cell receptor beta chains drawn from one sample of a study of T cell responses to AZD1222 COVID-19 vaccine. The assay was immunoSEQ multiplex PCR, and TCRdb's table has in-frame clones only and misses some. The top ten clones hold approximately 1.3% of a sample with 150,000 to 200,000 clones, roughly nine tenths of them seen once. The sample in question was peripheral blood, obtained 28 days after the second AZD1222 dose. These receptors originate from an adult who received the AZD1222 COVID-19 vaccine. Both conserved end residues are part of each CDR3. The order of the fields is V gene, D gene, J gene, clone size, CDR3 protein, CDR3 DNA. The D gene is left open where the match is weak. A clone size is listed for some rows: how often the clone was seen (once, few, many), or a class if it is expanded.

v_call: TRBV9
d_call: TRBD1
j_call: TRBJ2-7
clone_size: NA
cdr3_aa: CASSVDRGPSYEQYF
cdr3_nt: TGTGCCAGCAGCGTAGACAGGGGGCCGTCCTACGAGCAGTACTTC

v_call: TRBV24-1
d_call: NA
j_call: TRBJ2-3
clone_size: NA
cdr3_aa: CATSETNGGTDTQYF
cdr3_nt: TGTGCCACCAGTGAGACAAATGGGGGCACAGATACGCAGTATTTT

v_call: TRBV5-4
d_call: NA
j_call: TRBJ1-2
clone_size: NA
cdr3_aa: CASSSLQGGYTF
cdr3_nt: TGTGCCAGCAGCTCCCTCCAAGGTGGCTACACCTTC

v_call: TRBV2
d_call: NA
j_call: TRBJ1-5
clone_size: NA
cdr3_aa: CASSEAGVRGADQPQHF
cdr3_nt: TGTGCCAGCAGTGAAGCGGGCGTGAGGGGCGCGGATCAGCCCCAGCATTTT

v_call: TRBV7-2
d_call: NA
j_call: TRBJ1-1
clone_size: once
cdr3_aa: CASSSGPMNTEAFF
cdr3_nt: TGTGCCAGCAGCTCGGGACCGATGAACACTGAAGCTTTCTTT

v_call: TRBV5-8
d_call: NA
j_call: TRBJ1-2
clone_size: NA
cdr3_aa: CASSLAPGEAYGYTF
cdr3_nt: TGTGCCAGCAGCTTGGCCCCAGGGGAGGCCTATGGCTACACCTTC

v_call: TRBV29-1
d_call: NA
j_call: TRBJ1-2
clone_size: NA
cdr3_aa: CSVEEGKSGVLGSYGYTF
cdr3_nt: TGCAGCGTTGAAGAGGGCAAGTCAGGGGTCCTGGGATCCTATGGCTACACCTTC

v_call: TRBV5-1
d_call: TRBD2
j_call: TRBJ2-7
clone_size: NA
cdr3_aa: CASSLVAGSDEQYF
cdr3_nt: TGCGCCAGCAGCTTGGTAGCGGGAAGCGACGAGCAGTACTTC

v_call: TRBV5-6
d_call: NA
j_call: TRBJ1-2
clone_size: few
cdr3_aa: CASSLSGMEYGYTF
cdr3_nt: TGTGCCAGCAGCTTGTCAGGGATGGAGTATGGCTACACCTTC

v_call: TRBV18
d_call: NA
j_call: TRBJ1-6
clone_size: NA
cdr3_aa: CASSPTGGSNSPLHF
cdr3_nt: TGTGCCAGCTCTCCAACCGGGGGGTCCAATTCACCCCTCCACTTT

v_call: TRBV28
d_call: NA
j_call: TRBJ1-5
clone_size: NA
cdr3_aa: CASSVGSPNQPQHF
cdr3_nt: TGTGCCAGCAGTGTCGGTAGCCCCAATCAGCCCCAGCATTTT

v_call: TRBV6-2/TRBV6-3
d_call: NA
j_call: TRBJ2-7
clone_size: NA
cdr3_aa: CASSYSGIYEQYF
cdr3_nt: TGTGCCAGCAGTTACTCAGGGATCTACGAGCAGTACTTC

v_call: TRBV6-6
d_call: TRBD1
j_call: TRBJ2-3
clone_size: NA
cdr3_aa: CAGRTGGADTQYF
cdr3_nt: TGTGCCGGACGGACAGGTGGGGCAGATACGCAGTATTTT

v_call: TRBV6-5
d_call: TRBD1
j_call: TRBJ2-4
clone_size: NA
cdr3_aa: CASNPGGYNIQYF
cdr3_nt: TGTGCCAGCAATCCAGGGGGCTACAACATTCAGTACTTC

v_call: TRBV28
d_call: NA
j_call: TRBJ1-2
clone_size: NA
cdr3_aa: CASSLGRESNYGYTF
cdr3_nt: TGTGCCAGCAGTTTAGGCAGGGAATCTAACTATGGCTACACCTTC

v_call: TRBV28
d_call: NA
j_call: TRBJ1-6
clone_size: NA
cdr3_aa: CASSDRGDNSPLHF
cdr3_nt: TGTGCCAGCAGTGACCGGGGGGACAATTCACCCCTCCACTTT

v_call: TRBV7-2
d_call: TRBD2
j_call: TRBJ2-7
clone_size: NA
cdr3_aa: CASSSRLAGGPYEQYF
cdr3_nt: TGTGCCAGCAGCTCACGACTAGCGGGAGGGCCTTACGAGCAGTACTTC

v_call: TRBV28
d_call: NA
j_call: TRBJ1-1
clone_size: NA
cdr3_aa: CASSSSFEGNTEAFF
cdr3_nt: TGTGCCAGCAGTTCGTCTTTCGAGGGGAACACTGAAGCTTTCTTT

v_call: TRBV10-3
d_call: NA
j_call: TRBJ2-5
clone_size: NA
cdr3_aa: CAASRDVVGETQYF
cdr3_nt: TGTGCCGCAAGCAGGGACGTAGTGGGAGAGACCCAGTACTTC

v_call: TRBV14
d_call: TRBD1
j_call: TRBJ2-7
clone_size: NA
cdr3_aa: CASSQAGTGVHEQYF
cdr3_nt: TGTGCCAGCAGCCAGGCCGGGACAGGGGTCCACGAGCAGTACTTC

v_call: TRBV7-9
d_call: NA
j_call: TRBJ2-2
clone_size: NA
cdr3_aa: CASSLGVPGELFF
cdr3_nt: TGTGCCAGCAGCCTGGGGGTCCCCGGGGAGCTGTTTTTT

v_call: TRBV7-9
d_call: NA
j_call: TRBJ1-2
clone_size: NA
cdr3_aa: CASSSGDTTNYGYTF
cdr3_nt: TGTGCCAGCAGCTCAGGGGACACAACTAACTATGGCTACACCTTC

v_call: TRBV19
d_call: TRBD2
j_call: TRBJ2-1
clone_size: NA
cdr3_aa: CASSTSGNEQFF
cdr3_nt: TGTGCCAGTAGTACTAGCGGCAATGAGCAGTTCTTC

v_call: TRBV24-1
d_call: TRBD2
j_call: TRBJ2-1
clone_size: NA
cdr3_aa: CATSDSRTSGIRNEQFF
cdr3_nt: TGTGCCACCAGTGACAGCCGGACTAGCGGGATTAGGAATGAGCAGTTCTTC

v_call: TRBV27
d_call: NA
j_call: TRBJ2-7
clone_size: NA
cdr3_aa: CASSLQGNRNSYEQYF
cdr3_nt: TGTGCCAGCAGTTTACAGGGAAACAGGAACTCCTACGAGCAGTACTTC

v_call: TRBV19
d_call: NA
j_call: TRBJ1-1
clone_size: NA
cdr3_aa: CASSNPQQAEAFF
cdr3_nt: TGTGCCAGTAGTAATCCCCAACAGGCTGAAGCTTTCTTT

v_call: TRBV2
d_call: NA
j_call: TRBJ1-5
clone_size: NA
cdr3_aa: CASSDGQGYQPQHF
cdr3_nt: TGTGCCAGCAGTGACGGGCAGGGATATCAGCCCCAGCATTTT

v_call: TRBV30
d_call: NA
j_call: TRBJ1-5
clone_size: NA
cdr3_aa: CAWSVGPNQPQHF
cdr3_nt: TGTGCCTGGAGTGTCGGGCCTAATCAGCCCCAGCATTTT

v_call: TRBV3-1/TRBV3-2
d_call: NA
j_call: TRBJ1-2
clone_size: many
cdr3_aa: CAVSYGGNYGYTF
cdr3_nt: TGTGCCGTTTCCTACGGGGGGAACTATGGCTACACCTTC

v_call: TRBV20-1
d_call: NA
j_call: TRBJ2-1
clone_size: NA
cdr3_aa: CSAHRVNEQFF
cdr3_nt: TGCAGTGCTCACAGGGTAAATGAGCAGTTCTTC

v_call: TRBV6-2/TRBV6-3
d_call: NA
j_call: TRBJ2-1
clone_size: NA
cdr3_aa: CASSYGAIEQFF
cdr3_nt: TGTGCCAGCAGTTACGGAGCGATTGAGCAGTTCTTC

v_call: TRBV6-4
d_call: TRBD2
j_call: TRBJ2-1
clone_size: NA
cdr3_aa: CASSGINGGESEQFF
cdr3_nt: TGTGCCAGCAGTGGGATCAATGGGGGGGAGAGTGAGCAGTTCTTC

v_call: TRBV12-3/TRBV12-4
d_call: NA
j_call: TRBJ1-2
clone_size: NA
cdr3_aa: CASSFQTNYGYTF
cdr3_nt: TGTGCCAGCAGTTTTCAGACTAACTATGGCTACACCTTC

v_call: TRBV28
d_call: TRBD1
j_call: TRBJ1-1
clone_size: few
cdr3_aa: CASQTGVGTEAFF
cdr3_nt: TGTGCCAGCCAGACAGGGGTTGGAACTGAAGCTTTCTTT

v_call: TRBV28
d_call: NA
j_call: TRBJ1-1
clone_size: NA
cdr3_aa: CATNAGSTEAFF
cdr3_nt: TGTGCCACCAACGCAGGCAGCACTGAAGCTTTCTTT

v_call: TRBV5-1
d_call: TRBD1
j_call: TRBJ1-1
clone_size: NA
cdr3_aa: CASSFTTGGNTEAFF
cdr3_nt: TGCGCCAGCAGCTTTACGACAGGGGGAAACACTGAAGCTTTCTTT

v_call: TRBV7-9
d_call: NA
j_call: TRBJ2-4
clone_size: NA
cdr3_aa: CASSSGQFIQYF
cdr3_nt: TGTGCCAGCAGCTCGGGACAATTCATTCAGTACTTC

v_call: TRBV7-2
d_call: NA
j_call: TRBJ1-3
clone_size: NA
cdr3_aa: CASSLAGPSGNTIYF
cdr3_nt: TGTGCCAGCAGCTTAGCAGGGCCCTCTGGAAACACCATATATTTT

v_call: TRBV4-1
d_call: NA
j_call: TRBJ1-2
clone_size: NA
cdr3_aa: CASKQSPGDGYTF
cdr3_nt: TGCGCCAGCAAGCAGAGCCCGGGAGATGGCTACACCTTC

v_call: TRBV4-2
d_call: TRBD1
j_call: TRBJ2-4
clone_size: NA
cdr3_aa: CASSQVGQARGNIQYF
cdr3_nt: TGTGCCAGCAGCCAAGTGGGACAGGCGAGGGGAAACATTCAGTACTTC

v_call: TRBV2
d_call: NA
j_call: TRBJ1-1
clone_size: once
cdr3_aa: CASSVLERTEAFF
cdr3_nt: TGTGCCAGCAGTGTGCTCGAACGGACTGAAGCTTTCTTT

v_call: TRBV18
d_call: NA
j_call: TRBJ1-3
clone_size: NA
cdr3_aa: CASSPGDGSGNTIYF
cdr3_nt: TGTGCCAGCTCACCGGGCGACGGCTCTGGAAACACCATATATTTT

v_call: TRBV18
d_call: NA
j_call: TRBJ1-3
clone_size: NA
cdr3_aa: CASSPGVNARSGNTIYF
cdr3_nt: TGTGCCAGCTCACCCGGGGTAAACGCTCGCTCTGGAAACACCATATATTTT

v_call: TRBV3-1/TRBV3-2
d_call: NA
j_call: TRBJ2-7
clone_size: NA
cdr3_aa: CASSQDLQGSYEQYF
cdr3_nt: TGTGCCAGCAGCCAAGATCTGCAGGGTTCTTACGAGCAGTACTTC

v_call: TRBV5-6
d_call: TRBD2
j_call: TRBJ2-5
clone_size: once
cdr3_aa: CASSLSVVGGLGETQYF
cdr3_nt: TGTGCCAGCAGCTTGTCGGTGGTGGGGGGGTTAGGAGAGACCCAGTACTTC

v_call: TRBV19
d_call: TRBD1
j_call: TRBJ2-7
clone_size: NA
cdr3_aa: CASSMRQGFDEQYF
cdr3_nt: TGTGCCAGTAGTATGAGACAGGGGTTCGACGAGCAGTACTTC

v_call: TRBV4-2
d_call: NA
j_call: TRBJ1-2
clone_size: NA
cdr3_aa: CASSQRSTGDGYTF
cdr3_nt: TGTGCCAGCAGCCAAAGGTCGACAGGCGACGGCTACACCTTC

v_call: TRBV7-9
d_call: NA
j_call: TRBJ2-1
clone_size: few
cdr3_aa: CASTPLLVSGSYNEQFF
cdr3_nt: TGTGCCAGCACTCCCCTTCTCGTTTCGGGCTCCTACAATGAGCAGTTCTTC

v_call: TRBV7-8
d_call: NA
j_call: TRBJ2-7
clone_size: NA
cdr3_aa: CASSPKAGTGNEQYF
cdr3_nt: TGTGCCAGCAGCCCGAAGGCGGGCACAGGGAACGAGCAGTACTTC

v_call: TRBV28
d_call: TRBD1
j_call: TRBJ1-5
clone_size: NA
cdr3_aa: CASSLTGNSNQPQHF
cdr3_nt: TGTGCCAGCAGTCTGACAGGGAATAGCAATCAGCCCCAGCATTTT

v_call: TRBV7-2
d_call: TRBD1
j_call: TRBJ2-7
clone_size: NA
cdr3_aa: CASSLRQGANYEQYF
cdr3_nt: TGTGCCAGCAGCCTACGACAGGGGGCGAACTACGAGCAGTACTTC

v_call: TRBV4-2
d_call: TRBD2
j_call: TRBJ2-1
clone_size: NA
cdr3_aa: CASSQQSSGGVSYNEQFF
cdr3_nt: TGTGCCAGCAGCCAACAAAGTAGCGGGGGGGTCTCCTACAATGAGCAGTTCTTC

v_call: TRBV6-5
d_call: NA
j_call: TRBJ1-1
clone_size: NA
cdr3_aa: CASSKTGTKRGEAFF
cdr3_nt: TGTGCCAGCAGTAAAACCGGGACAAAGAGAGGTGAAGCTTTCTTT

v_call: TRBV19
d_call: NA
j_call: TRBJ2-7
clone_size: NA
cdr3_aa: CASSISRDPSYEQYF
cdr3_nt: TGTGCCAGTAGTATTTCGAGGGATCCGTCCTACGAGCAGTACTTC

v_call: TRBV7-2
d_call: NA
j_call: TRBJ1-1
clone_size: NA
cdr3_aa: CASSLYNMNTEAFF
cdr3_nt: TGTGCCAGCAGCTTATATAACATGAACACTGAAGCTTTCTTT

v_call: TRBV30
d_call: NA
j_call: TRBJ1-5
clone_size: NA
cdr3_aa: CAWSVGQPNQPQHF
cdr3_nt: TGTGCCTGGAGTGTAGGTCAACCCAATCAGCCCCAGCATTTT

v_call: TRBV11-3
d_call: TRBD1
j_call: TRBJ2-2
clone_size: NA
cdr3_aa: CASSRQGDTGELFF
cdr3_nt: TGTGCCAGCAGCCGACAGGGGGACACCGGGGAGCTGTTTTTT

v_call: TRBV6-1
d_call: TRBD1
j_call: TRBJ1-1
clone_size: once
cdr3_aa: CASSLDRADEAFF
cdr3_nt: TGTGCCAGCAGCCTCGACAGGGCTGATGAAGCTTTCTTT

v_call: TRBV18
d_call: NA
j_call: TRBJ2-7
clone_size: once
cdr3_aa: CASSLTGEREQYF
cdr3_nt: TGTGCCAGCTCACTGACGGGGGAGCGCGAGCAGTACTTC

v_call: TRBV7-2
d_call: NA
j_call: TRBJ1-5
clone_size: NA
cdr3_aa: CASSLVGGYSNQPQHF
cdr3_nt: TGTGCCAGCAGCTTGGTCGGCGGGTATAGCAATCAGCCCCAGCATTTT